The T cell receptor (beta chain) described here comes from a study of patients and donors after allogeneic stem cell transplantation. Trimming took 2 bases from V and 0 from J, leaving 8 bases between them. CDR3 size: 16 residues. Germline lookup yields CDR1 MDHEN and CDR2 SYDVKM. This clonotype has at least ten counts. TCRdb reprocessed the RT-PCR reads via MiXCR and lists one record per CDR3 protein. The table shows approximately 140,000 distinct CDR3 sequences, with approximately 40% occurring only once. The chain links TRBV28 to TRBJ1-6; D remains unclear. The sequenced sample consisted of blood, either unsorted or a sorted T cell fraction (not recorded which). The receptor was isolated from a human donor who was either an allogeneic HSCT recipient or a stem cell or donor lymphocyte infusion donor (not recorded which). It is not recorded whose cells these are; they may come from a transplant donor. The DNA of the CDR3 is TGTGCCAGCAGTTTAATTGTACCCTCCTATAATTCACCCCTCCACTTT. This codes for CASSLIVPSYNSPLHF.